This TCR beta chain was retrieved from a study of PD-1 blockade in classical Hodgkin lymphoma. The table came from immunoSEQ multiplex PCR; TCRdb's copy has only in-frame clones and leaves some out. The table includes some 90,000 clones, 83% detected once. This clone was seen a few times. Regarding time point: cycle 4 day 1 (C4D1), after 5 to 7 weeks of nivolumab. All patients experienced relapse after autologous stem cell transplantation, and brentuximab vedotin exposure was variable. J was trimmed by 4 bases and V by 0 bases; bases with no gene match: 7. There are 17 residues in the CDR3. Germline-derived CDR1 and CDR2 are SGDLS and YYNGEE.

The sequence was collected from a human donor with classical Hodgkin lymphoma. The material was peripheral blood mononuclear cells (PBMCs), obtained before the fourth cycle of nivolumab. The chain joins TRBV9 to TRBJ2-2; 9 bases fit TRBD2. DNA for the CDR3: TGTGCCAGCAGCGTAGGTGTGGGTAGCGGGAGCACCGGGGAGCTGTTTTTT. Translating gives CASSVGVGSGSTGELFF. The full variable domain, completed using reference TRBV9 and TRBJ2-2, is DSGVTQTPKHLITATGQRVTLRCSPRSGDLSVYWYQQSLDQGLQFLIQYYNGEERAKGNILERFSAQQFPDLHSELNLSSLELGDSALYFCASSVGVGSGSTGELFFGEGSRLTVL.